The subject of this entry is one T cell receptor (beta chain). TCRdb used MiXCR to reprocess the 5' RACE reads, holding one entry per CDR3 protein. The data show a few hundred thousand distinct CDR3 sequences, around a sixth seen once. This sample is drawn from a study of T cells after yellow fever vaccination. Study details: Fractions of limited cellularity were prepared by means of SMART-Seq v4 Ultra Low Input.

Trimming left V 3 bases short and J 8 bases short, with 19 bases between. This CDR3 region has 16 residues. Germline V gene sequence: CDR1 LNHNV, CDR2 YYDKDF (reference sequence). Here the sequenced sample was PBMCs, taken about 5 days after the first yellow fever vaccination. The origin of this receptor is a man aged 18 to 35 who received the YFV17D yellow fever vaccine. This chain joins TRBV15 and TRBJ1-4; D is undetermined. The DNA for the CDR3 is TGTGCCACCAGCAGGTCCAGCGTTGCCACAAGGGAAAAACTGTTTTTT. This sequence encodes CATSRSSVATREKLFF.